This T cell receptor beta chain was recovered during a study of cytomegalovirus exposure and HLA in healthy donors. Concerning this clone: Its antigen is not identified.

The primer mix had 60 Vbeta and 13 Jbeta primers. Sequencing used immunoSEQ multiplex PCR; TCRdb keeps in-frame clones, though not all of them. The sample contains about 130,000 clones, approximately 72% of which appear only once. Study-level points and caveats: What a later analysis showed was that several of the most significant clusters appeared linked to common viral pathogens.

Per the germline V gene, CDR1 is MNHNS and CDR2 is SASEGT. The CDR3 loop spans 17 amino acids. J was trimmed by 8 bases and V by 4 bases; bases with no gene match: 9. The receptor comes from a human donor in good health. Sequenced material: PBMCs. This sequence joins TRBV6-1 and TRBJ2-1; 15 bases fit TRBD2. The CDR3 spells CASSAAGTSGRTDEQFF. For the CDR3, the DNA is TGTGCCAGCAGTGCCGCCGGGACTAGCGGGAGGACCGATGAGCAGTTCTTC.